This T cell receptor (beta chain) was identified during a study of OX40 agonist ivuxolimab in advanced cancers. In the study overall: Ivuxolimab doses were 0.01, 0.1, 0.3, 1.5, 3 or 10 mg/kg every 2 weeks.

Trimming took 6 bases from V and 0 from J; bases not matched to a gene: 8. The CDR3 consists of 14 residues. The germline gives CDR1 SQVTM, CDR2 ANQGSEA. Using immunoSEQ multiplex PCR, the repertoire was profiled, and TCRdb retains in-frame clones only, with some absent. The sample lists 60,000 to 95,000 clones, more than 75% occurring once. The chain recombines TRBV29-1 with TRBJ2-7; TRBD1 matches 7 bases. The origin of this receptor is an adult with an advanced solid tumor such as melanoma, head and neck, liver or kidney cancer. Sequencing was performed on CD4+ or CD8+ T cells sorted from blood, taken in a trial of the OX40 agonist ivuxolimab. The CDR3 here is CSVTAGGSSYEQYF. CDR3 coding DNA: TGCAGCGTCACGGCAGGGGGTTCCTCCTACGAGCAGTACTTC.